Each of the 20 T cell receptor beta chains below was sequenced from the same sample in a study of blood T cell repertoires in COVID-19. The data were produced by immunoSEQ multiplex PCR, yet TCRdb's version contains in-frame clones alone and is incomplete. The sample contains just over 150,000 clones, 85% of which appear only once. The sample consisted of peripheral blood. The receptors here all came from a human donor with acute or convalescent COVID-19. The donor label of this sample is uncertain.

This sequence joins TRBV5-1 and TRBJ1-2; TRBD1 aligns across 9 bases. Trimming took 5 bases from V and 4 from J; bases not matched to a gene: 12. The V gene's germline CDR1 is SGHRS and CDR2 YFSETQ. The CDR3 runs 16 residues. The CDR3 DNA reads TGCGCCAGCAGTCCAACCACAGGGGGCGTCTTCTATGGCTACACCTTC. This sequence encodes CASSPTTGGVFYGYTF.

V and J are TRBV11-1 and TRBJ1-1; D possibly corresponds to TRBD1 (5 bases). The ends were cut back, 5 bases at V and 3 bases at J, with 16 bases in the middle. Germline V lookup: CDR1 SGHAT, CDR2 FQDESV (reference sequence). This CDR3 is 15 amino acids long. This chain's CDR3 is CASSTVAGVYTEAFF. The CDR3 bases are TGTGCCAGCAGCACAGTAGCGGGGGTTTACACTGAAGCTTTCTTT. The full variable domain, completed using reference TRBV11-1 and TRBJ1-1, is EAEVAQSPRYKITEKSQAVAFWCDPISGHATLYWYRQILGQGPELLVQFQDESVVDDSQLPKDRFSAERLKGVDSTLKIQPAELGDSAMYLCASSTVAGVYTEAFFGQGTRLTVV.

This chain connects TRBV9 to TRBJ2-2; possible D gene TRBD2, 5 bases. The CDR3 has 14 residues. V lost 0 bases to trimming and J lost 7 bases, with 10 bases between them. Germline V gives CDR1 SGDLS, CDR2 YYNGEE. CDR3 bases: TGTGCCAGCAGCGTAGGTCGGGGAATCGGGGAGCTGTTTTTT. Its protein product is CASSVGRGIGELFF.

This clone was seen once. The chain has TRBV25-1 and TRBJ2-7, with D unresolved. The V end was cut by 4 bases, the J end by 3 bases, with 7 bases between. The germline V gene encodes CDR1 MGHDK and CDR2 SYGVNS. The CDR3 consists of 12 residues. CDR3 DNA: TGTGCCAGCAGTGTTGGCCTCTACGAGCAGTACTTC. Protein: CASSVGLYEQYF.

The V call is TRBV4-3, the J call TRBJ2-2; D is unclear. Per the germline V gene, CDR1 is LGHNA and CDR2 is YSLEER. There are 16 residues in the CDR3. Trimming pared 1 base from V and 5 bases from J, leaving 14 bases between. The CDR3 DNA sequence: TGCGCCAGCAGCCAAGGAATCGAAGCGCGAACCGGGGAGCTGTTTTTT. It translates to CASSQGIEARTGELFF.

This chain connects TRBV7-2 to TRBJ1-1; D is undetermined. V lost 5 bases, J lost 7 bases, and 11 bases lay in between. There are 12 residues in the CDR3. Germline-derived CDR1 and CDR2 are SGHTA and FQGNSA. DNA of the CDR3: TGTGCCAGCAGCCGCCAGGTTCGTGAAGCTTTCTTT. Its protein product is CASSRQVREAFF.

The chain has TRBV5-5 and TRBJ1-1; D not certain. Trimming took off 0 bases at V and 1 base at J, with 13 bases between the two ends. Germline V CDR1 and CDR2: SGHKS, YYEKEE (reference sequence). The CDR3 covers 16 residues. In nucleotides, the CDR3 is TGTGCCAGCAGCTTGGGGCCCCTGCGGGAGAACACTGAAGCTTTCTTT. Protein sequence: CASSLGPLRENTEAFF.

Only a few counts were recorded for this clone. V usage is TRBV18 and J usage is TRBJ2-5; D remains ambiguous. This CDR3 spans 14 amino acids. Per germline, CDR1 KGHSH and CDR2 LQKENI. The germline V and J ends were trimmed by 4 bases and 0 bases, with 9 bases remaining between them. The CDR3 spells CASSRELYQETQYF. CDR3 DNA sequence: TGTGCCAGCTCACGAGAACTGTACCAAGAGACCCAGTACTTC. Together with reference TRBV18 and TRBJ2-5, the CDR3 gives the full variable domain: NAGVMQNPRHLVRRRGQEARLRCSPMKGHSHVYWYRQLPEEGLKFMVYLQKENIIDESGMPKERFSAEFPKEGPSILRIQQVVRGDSAAYFCASSRELYQETQYFGPGTRLLVL.

V and J are TRBV7-3 and TRBJ2-3, with a weak D call TRBD2 (5 bases). The CDR3 sequence is 13 residues long. From germline, CDR1 is SGHTA and CDR2 FQGTGA. The ends were cut back, 5 bases at V and 1 base at J, with 7 bases in the middle. The CDR3 DNA follows: TGTGCCAGCAGCAGTAGCGGCACAGATACGCAGTATTTT. Translating it yields CASSSSGTDTQYF.

This clone was found a few times. The chain joins TRBV7-9 to TRBJ1-1; D is possibly TRBD1 (5 bases). The ends were cut back, 9 bases at V and 7 bases at J, with 9 bases in the middle. CDR3 length: 10 residues. Germline CDR1 is SEHNR and CDR2 is FQNEAQ (reference sequence). CDR3 coding DNA: TGTGCCAGTGGGGCTATTGAAGCTTTCTTT. Translation: CASGAIEAFF.

The chain employs TRBV18 and TRBJ2-6; 7 bases fit TRBD1. Germline trimming cut 2 bases from V and 0 bases from J; bases unmatched to any gene: 7. Per the germline V gene, CDR1 is KGHSH and CDR2 is LQKENI. The CDR3 totals 18 residues. CDR3: CASSPISGQISGANVLTF. The CDR3 DNA reads TGTGCCAGCTCACCAATCTCGGGACAGATCTCTGGGGCCAACGTCCTGACTTTC.

The chain couples TRBV30 to TRBJ1-1; 8 nucleotides agree with TRBD1. This CDR3 region has 13 residues. Germline values: CDR1 GTSNPN, CDR2 SVGIG (reference sequence). With 0 bases clipped from V and 7 bases from J, the junction kept 4 bases outside the gene matches. The CDR3 is CAWSVLQGGEAFF. The DNA of the CDR3 is TGTGCCTGGAGTGTACTACAGGGGGGTGAAGCTTTCTTT.

The J gene is TRBJ2-2, the V gene TRBV7-2; 8 nucleotides align to TRBD2. V lost 3 bases to trimming and J lost 5 bases; unmatched junction nucleotides: 8. The CDR3 runs to 16 residues. Germline-derived CDR1 and CDR2 are SGHTA and FQGNSA. CDR3 in DNA: TGTGCCAGCAGCTTGGCGGGGGGTCGGAAAACCGGGGAGCTGTTTTTT. It codes for CASSLAGGRKTGELFF.

This clone was observed a handful of times. The rearrangement links TRBV5-5 to TRBJ1-5; D is perhaps TRBD1 (5 bases). With 2 bases removed from V and 4 bases from J, the gap between germline ends came to 13 bases. Germline loops: CDR1 SGHKS, CDR2 YYEKEE (reference sequence). The CDR3 covers 15 residues. CDR3 bases: TGTGCCAGCAGCTTTTCAGGACATCGAAATCAGCCCCAGCATTTT. It codes for CASSFSGHRNQPQHF.

The rearrangement links TRBV3-1 (or the pseudogene TRBV3-2) to TRBJ2-5, with 7 bases lining up with TRBD2. The J segment lost 2 bases and the V segment lost 7 bases, leaving 7 bases of the junction unmatched. The CDR3 contains 14 residues. Germline assignment: CDR1 LGHDT and CDR2 YNNKEL (reference sequence). For the CDR3, the DNA is TGTGCCAGCACTTCCAGCGGGAATCAAGAGACCCAGTACTTC. Translating gives CASTSSGNQETQYF.

The gene calls are TRBV7-3 and TRBJ2-2; 9 nucleotides agree with TRBD1. Per germline, CDR1 SGHTA and CDR2 FQGTGA. Losses at the gene ends were 6 bases for V and 4 bases for J; bases not matched to a gene: 6. CDR3 length: 15 residues. Written as DNA, the CDR3 is TGTGCCAGCAGGGAGGGACAGGGCGGCACCGGGGAGCTGTTTTTT. The encoded protein is CASREGQGGTGELFF.

Only a few counts were recorded for this clone. The chain combines TRBV5-4 with TRBJ2-7, with D perhaps matching TRBD1 (6 bases). The CDR3 totals 13 residues. The ends were cut back, 2 bases at V and 5 bases at J, with 11 bases in the middle. Germline assignment: CDR1 SGHNT and CDR2 YYREEE (reference sequence). The DNA for the CDR3 is TGTGCCAGCAGCTTCACAGGGTACAACGAGCAGTACTTC. It is translated as CASSFTGYNEQYF.

This clone was detected once. This chain joins TRBV7-9 and TRBJ1-1, with D hard to call. The CDR3 length is 13 residues. Germline V gene lookup returns CDR1 SEHNR and CDR2 FQNEAQ (reference sequence). V was shortened by 1 base and J by 8 bases, with 11 bases between the two germline ends. The DNA of the CDR3 is TGTGCCAGCAGCTTAGGGGCGGGTGAGGAAGCTTTCTTT. It translates to CASSLGAGEEAFF.

This clone turned up a few times. The rearrangement uses TRBV9 and TRBJ2-2, with 8 bases identical to TRBD1. The CDR3 sequence is 16 residues long. Germline CDR1 reads SGDLS; CDR2 reads YYNGEE. The trim removed 0 bases at V and 1 base at J, leaving 2 bases unmatched. The CDR3 coding sequence is TGTGCCAGCAGCGTAGGAGACAGGGGGAACACCGGGGAGCTGTTTTTT. It is translated as CASSVGDRGNTGELFF.

This chain uses TRBV24-1 with TRBJ2-6, with D possibly matching TRBD1 (5 bases). The germline V gene has CDR1 KGHDR and CDR2 SFDVKD. The V end was cut by 4 bases, the J end by 0 bases, with 9 bases between. The CDR3 has 16 amino acids. CDR3 protein: CATSDVDSSGANVLTF. In DNA form, the CDR3 reads TGTGCCACCAGTGACGTCGACAGCTCTGGGGCCAACGTCCTGACTTTC.